The entry below gives a single TCR beta chain sequence along with its context. Its target antigen remains unknown. One base away there is no much larger clone; base qualities are not given. This sample's time point label indicates: week 47, end of study. Each vaccine dose was 300 ug of a 20-mer mutant IDH1 peptide in Montanide, given subcutaneously with topical imiquimod. Patients were given eight vaccinations, in weeks 1, 3, 5, 7, 11, 15, 19 and 23, which matched visits V03 through V10. All donors had newly diagnosed IDH1-mutant astrocytomas of WHO grade 3 or 4 that showed loss of nuclear ATRX. The samples were drawn from NOA16, a multicentre, single-arm, open-label phase I trial in Germany that tested a mutant IDH1 peptide vaccine in humans for the first time. Genomic DNA for TCRB sequencing was isolated from EDTA blood with the DNeasy Blood and Tissue Kit. Library construction relied on the immunoSEQ multiplex PCR assay. Following the manufacturer's protocol, the hsTCRB Kit was used to amplify rearranged TCR beta chain sequences. An Illumina MiSeq was used to sequence the TCRB libraries. As for how the authors treated the data: The proprietary platform of the kit vendor was used for demultiplexing, trimming and gene mapping. TCRdb provides this immuneACCESS table in a form limited to in-frame rearrangements. Some clones are lacking; in checked studies, under half of them reflect an unresolved V gene, and why the rest are absent is not known. That table is the source of V, J and clone size, and D and trimming were worked out from the DNA. The sample records more than 35,000 clones, 75% of which are singletons. Together, the top ten hold over 7.5% of the sample.

The CDR3, from cysteine to valine, totals 13 residues. The retained sequence is limited to the CDR3, 39 bases, with the frame set at the first base. Unmatched junction bases come to 1, with V trimmed by 2 bases and J by 6 bases. Reading the germline V gene gives CDR1 MNHNS and CDR2 SASEGT. This record belongs to a study of a mutant IDH1 vaccine in newly diagnosed glioma (dated by TCRdb to 2020 to 2022). Describing the broader study: Vaccination started 4-6 weeks after radiotherapy alone, or was given together with temozolomide cycles in the groups whose treatment included chemotherapy. Peripheral blood was drawn at six visits: V03 (baseline), V05, V07, V10, V12 and V13. Of the 32 patients who were treated, approximately 62% were male and around 40% were female, and the mean age was approximately 40 years. Prior to enrollment, standard therapy consisting of radiotherapy alone, temozolomide alone, or radiochemotherapy with temozolomide had been administered to patients, with the combination being received by most patients. Longitudinal TCRB deep sequencing was performed for roughly 27 treated patients wherever samples were available for exploratory analyses. The week-35 safety follow-up was designated visit V12, and the week-47 end of study was designated visit V13.

Findings and caveats that apply to the study as a whole: Changes in the top peripheral T cell clonotypes picked up by TCRB sequencing did not appear to be linked to pseudoprogression. Immune responses induced by the vaccine were seen in 90% to 95% of patients across multiple MHC alleles. According to the authors, sample limitations meant that analyses of patient blood samples could not be reproduced. PBMC samples for TCRB deep sequencing were selected based on availability.

Recombination joined TRBV6-1 with TRBJ2-7, with TRBD1 matching 10 junction bases. The TCR sequence derives from a man aged 35-49 years with glioma. Sequences were derived from PBMCs, sampled from a glioma patient whose treatment included an IDH1 peptide vaccine. The CDR3 reads as follows: CASSEWTGGEQYV. The nucleotide sequence reads TGTGCCAGCAGTGAATGGACAGGGGGCGAGCAGTACGTC.